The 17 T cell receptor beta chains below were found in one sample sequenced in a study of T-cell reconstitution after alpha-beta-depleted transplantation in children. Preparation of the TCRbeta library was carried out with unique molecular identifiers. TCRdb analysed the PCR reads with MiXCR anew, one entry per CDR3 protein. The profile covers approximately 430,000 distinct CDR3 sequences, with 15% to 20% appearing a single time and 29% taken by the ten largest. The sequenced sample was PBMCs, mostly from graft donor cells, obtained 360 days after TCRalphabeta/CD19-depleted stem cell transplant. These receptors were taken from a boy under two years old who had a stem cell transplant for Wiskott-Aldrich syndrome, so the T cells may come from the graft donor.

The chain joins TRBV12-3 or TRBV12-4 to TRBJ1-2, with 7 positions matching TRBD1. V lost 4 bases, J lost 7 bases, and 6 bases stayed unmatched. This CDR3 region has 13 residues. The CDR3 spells CASSSVTGVGYTF. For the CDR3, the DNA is TGTGCCAGCAGTTCCGTTACAGGGGTTGGCTACACCTTC.

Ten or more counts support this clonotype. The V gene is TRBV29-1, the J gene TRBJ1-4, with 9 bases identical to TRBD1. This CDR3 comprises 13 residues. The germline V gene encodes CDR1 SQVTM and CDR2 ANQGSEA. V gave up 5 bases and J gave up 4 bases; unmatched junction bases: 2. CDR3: CSVTGGGNEKLFF. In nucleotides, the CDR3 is TGCAGCGTTACAGGGGGCGGTAATGAAAAACTGTTTTTT.

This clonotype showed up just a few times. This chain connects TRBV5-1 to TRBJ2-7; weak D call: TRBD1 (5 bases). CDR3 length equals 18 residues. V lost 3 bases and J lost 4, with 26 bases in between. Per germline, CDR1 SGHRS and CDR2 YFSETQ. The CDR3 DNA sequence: TGCGCCAGCAGCTATAGCCAGGGAAGTAATGACAGTAATTACGAGCAGTACTTC. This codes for CASSYSQGSNDSNYEQYF.

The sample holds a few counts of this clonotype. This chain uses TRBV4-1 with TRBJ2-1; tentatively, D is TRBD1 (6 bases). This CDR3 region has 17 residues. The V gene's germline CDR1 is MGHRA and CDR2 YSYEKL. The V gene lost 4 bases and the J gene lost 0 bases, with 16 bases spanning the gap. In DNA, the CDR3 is TGCGCCAGCAGCCGGATCCGGGACACCCGCTCCTACAATGAGCAGTTCTTC. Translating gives CASSRIRDTRSYNEQFF.

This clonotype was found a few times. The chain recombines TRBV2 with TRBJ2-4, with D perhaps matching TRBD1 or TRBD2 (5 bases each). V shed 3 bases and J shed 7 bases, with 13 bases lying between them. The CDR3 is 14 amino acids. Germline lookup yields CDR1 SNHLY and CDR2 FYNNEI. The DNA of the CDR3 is TGTGCCAGCAGTGATTTGGGGGATCTCAACATTCAGTACTTC. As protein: CASSDLGDLNIQYF.

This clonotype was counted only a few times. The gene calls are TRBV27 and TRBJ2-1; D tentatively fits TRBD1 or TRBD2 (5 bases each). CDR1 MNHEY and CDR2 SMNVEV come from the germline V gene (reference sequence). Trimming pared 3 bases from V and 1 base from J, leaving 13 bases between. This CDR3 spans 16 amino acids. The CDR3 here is CASSLGRAWSYNEQFF. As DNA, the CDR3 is TGTGCCAGCAGTTTGGGGCGGGCATGGTCCTACAATGAGCAGTTCTTC.

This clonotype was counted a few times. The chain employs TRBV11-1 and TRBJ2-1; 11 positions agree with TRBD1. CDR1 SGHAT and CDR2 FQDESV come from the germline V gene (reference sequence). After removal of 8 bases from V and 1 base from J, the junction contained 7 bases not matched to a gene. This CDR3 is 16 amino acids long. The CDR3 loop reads CASGQGAPLSYNEQFF. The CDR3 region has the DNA TGTGCCAGCGGACAGGGGGCCCCCCTATCCTACAATGAGCAGTTCTTC.

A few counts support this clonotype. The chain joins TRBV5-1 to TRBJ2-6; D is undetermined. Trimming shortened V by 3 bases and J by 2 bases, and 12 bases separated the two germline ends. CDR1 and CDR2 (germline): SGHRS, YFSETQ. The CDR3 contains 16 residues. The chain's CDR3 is CASSYSMAAGANVLTF. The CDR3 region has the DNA TGCGCCAGCAGCTACTCTATGGCCGCTGGGGCCAACGTCCTGACTTTC. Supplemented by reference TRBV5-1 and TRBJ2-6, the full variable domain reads KAGVTQTPRYLIKTRGQQVTLSCSPISGHRSVSWYQQTPGQGLQFLFEYFSETQRNKGNFPGRFSGRQFSNSRSEMNVSTLELGDSALYLCASSYSMAAGANVLTFGAGSRLTVL.

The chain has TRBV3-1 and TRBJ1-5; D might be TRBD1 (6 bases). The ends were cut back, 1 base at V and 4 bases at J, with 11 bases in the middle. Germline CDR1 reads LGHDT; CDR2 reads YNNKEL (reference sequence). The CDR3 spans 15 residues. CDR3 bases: TGTGCCAGCAGCCAAGGTGCAGGGGATAATCAGCCCCAGCATTTT. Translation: CASSQGAGDNQPQHF. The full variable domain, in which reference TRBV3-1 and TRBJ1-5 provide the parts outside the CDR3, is DTAVSQTPKYLVTQMGNDKSIKCEQNLGHDTMYWYKQDSKKFLKIMFSYNNKELIINETVPNRFSPKSPDKAHLNLHINSLELGDSAVYFCASSQGAGDNQPQHFGDGTRLSIL.

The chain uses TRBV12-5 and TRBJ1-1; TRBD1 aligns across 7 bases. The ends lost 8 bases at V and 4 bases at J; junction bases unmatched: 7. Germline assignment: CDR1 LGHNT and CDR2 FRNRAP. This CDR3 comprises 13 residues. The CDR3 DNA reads TGTGCTAGTAAAACCCCAGGGGGCACTGAAGCTTTCTTT. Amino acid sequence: CASKTPGGTEAFF.

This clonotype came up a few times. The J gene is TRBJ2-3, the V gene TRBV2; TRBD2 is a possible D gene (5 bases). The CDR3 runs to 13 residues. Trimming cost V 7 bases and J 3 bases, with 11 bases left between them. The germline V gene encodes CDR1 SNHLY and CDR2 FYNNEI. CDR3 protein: CASIQLGTDTQYF. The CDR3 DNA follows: TGTGCCAGCATCCAACTAGGGACAGATACGCAGTATTTT. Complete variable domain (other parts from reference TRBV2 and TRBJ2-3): EPEVTQTPSHQVTQMGQEVILRCVPISNHLYFYWYRQILGQKVEFLVSFYNNEISEKSEIFDDQFSVERPDGSNFTLKIRSTKLEDSAMYFCASIQLGTDTQYFGPGTRLTVL.

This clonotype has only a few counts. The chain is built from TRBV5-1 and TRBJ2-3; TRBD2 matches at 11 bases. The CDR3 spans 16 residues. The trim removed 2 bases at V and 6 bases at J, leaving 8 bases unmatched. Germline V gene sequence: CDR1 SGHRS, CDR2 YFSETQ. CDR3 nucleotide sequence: TGCGCCAGCAGCTTTCCGGGACTAGCGGAGGGGGATACGCAGTATTTT. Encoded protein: CASSFPGLAEGDTQYF.

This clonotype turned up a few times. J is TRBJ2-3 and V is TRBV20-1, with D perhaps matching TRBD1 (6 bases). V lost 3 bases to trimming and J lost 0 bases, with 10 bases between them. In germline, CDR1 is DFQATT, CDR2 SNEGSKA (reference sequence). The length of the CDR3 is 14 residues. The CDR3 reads CSARDSFSTDTQYF. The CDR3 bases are TGCAGTGCTAGGGACAGTTTCAGCACAGATACGCAGTATTTT.

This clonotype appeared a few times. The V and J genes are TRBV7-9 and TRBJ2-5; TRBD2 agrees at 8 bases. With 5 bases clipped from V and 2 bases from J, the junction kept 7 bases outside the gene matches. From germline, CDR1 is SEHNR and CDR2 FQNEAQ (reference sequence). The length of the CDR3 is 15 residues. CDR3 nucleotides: TGTGCCAGCAGCGAGGGGGGACTAGAACAAGAGACCCAGTACTTC. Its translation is CASSEGGLEQETQYF.

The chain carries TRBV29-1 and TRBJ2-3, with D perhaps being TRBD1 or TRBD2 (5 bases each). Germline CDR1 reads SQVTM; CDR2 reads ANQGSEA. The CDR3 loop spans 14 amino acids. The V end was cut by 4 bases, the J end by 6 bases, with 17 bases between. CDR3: CSVAQAAGSDTQYF. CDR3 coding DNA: TGCAGCGTTGCGCAGGCCGCAGGGAGTGATACGCAGTATTTT.

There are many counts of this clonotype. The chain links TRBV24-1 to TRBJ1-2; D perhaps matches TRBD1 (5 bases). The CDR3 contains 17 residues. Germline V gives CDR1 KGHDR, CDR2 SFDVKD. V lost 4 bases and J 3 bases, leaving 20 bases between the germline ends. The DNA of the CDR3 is TGTGCCACCAGTGACCGACCGGGAGCTGGGGGGGACTATGGCTACACCTTC. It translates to CATSDRPGAGGDYGYTF.

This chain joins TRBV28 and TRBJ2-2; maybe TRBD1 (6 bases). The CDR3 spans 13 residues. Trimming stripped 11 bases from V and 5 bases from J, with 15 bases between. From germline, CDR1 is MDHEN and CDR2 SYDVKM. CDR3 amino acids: CAGGRGTTGELFF. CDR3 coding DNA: TGTGCCGGGGGCAGGGGCACTACCGGGGAGCTGTTTTTT.